The 15 T cell receptor beta chains below were found in one sample sequenced in a study of cytomegalovirus exposure and HLA in healthy donors. It was with 60 Vbeta and 13 Jbeta primers that the PCR ran. Sequencing used immunoSEQ multiplex PCR; TCRdb keeps in-frame clones, though not all of them. In total, the table holds over 120,000 clones. Sequencing was done on a sample of PBMCs. All receptors come from a male donor in good health and CMV-seronegative.

The rearrangement links TRBV5-1 to TRBJ1-2, with 7 bases that match TRBD1. Trimming cost V 0 bases and J 4 bases; bases outside gene matches: 6. The CDR3 has 15 amino acids. From germline, CDR1 is SGHRS and CDR2 YFSETQ. This chain's CDR3 is CASSLVEGAIYGYTF. The CDR3 DNA sequence: TGCGCCAGCAGCTTGGTTGAGGGGGCGATCTATGGCTACACCTTC. Combining the CDR3 with reference TRBV5-1 and TRBJ1-2 gives the whole variable domain KAGVTQTPRYLIKTRGQQVTLSCSPISGHRSVSWYQQTPGQGLQFLFEYFSETQRNKGNFPGRFSGRQFSNSRSEMNVSTLELGDSALYLCASSLVEGAIYGYTFGSGTRLTVV.

This chain connects TRBV19 to TRBJ1-1; 7 bases fit TRBD1. The germline CDR1 and CDR2 sequences are LNHDA and SQIVND (reference sequence). V gave up 4 bases and J gave up 5 bases; unmatched junction bases: 7. This CDR3 is built from 14 residues. The CDR3 protein is CASSKTRGQTEAFF. The CDR3 coding sequence is TGTGCCAGTAGTAAAACACGGGGACAGACTGAAGCTTTCTTT.

The genes are TRBV7-6 and TRBJ1-1; TRBD1 aligns across 11 bases. The CDR3 is 17 residues long. J lost 3 bases, V lost 1 base, and 7 bases had no gene match. Germline CDR1 SGHVS, CDR2 FNYEAQ. The CDR3 here is CASSLVGTGGIYTEAFF. In DNA form, the CDR3 reads TGTGCCAGCAGCTTAGTCGGGACAGGGGGTATTTACACTGAAGCTTTCTTT.

The chain has TRBV30 and TRBJ1-1; tentative D call: TRBD1 (5 bases). Germline lookup yields CDR1 GTSNPN and CDR2 SVGIG (reference sequence). The germline V and J ends were trimmed by 7 bases and 0 bases, with 15 bases remaining between them. CDR3 length: 14 residues. For the CDR3, the DNA is TGTGCCTCTTTAGGGGCCCCCATGAACACTGAAGCTTTCTTT. As protein: CASLGAPMNTEAFF.

The chain employs TRBV7-8 and TRBJ1-1; TRBD1 is a possible D gene (6 bases). CDR3 length equals 15 residues. Trimming left V 5 bases short and J 5 bases short, with 18 bases between. Germline CDR1 is SGHVS and CDR2 is FQNEAQ. As DNA, the CDR3 is TGTGCCAGCAGCCAAGCCTTGGGGGCGCGGACTGAAGCTTTCTTT. This encodes CASSQALGARTEAFF.

The chain recombines TRBV5-6 with TRBJ1-5; D perhaps matches TRBD1 (6 bases). This CDR3 contains 17 residues. Trimming pared 0 bases from V and 0 bases from J, leaving 13 bases between. Germline lookup yields CDR1 SGHDT and CDR2 YYEEEE. The CDR3 DNA is TGTGCCAGCAGCTTGGCCGAAGGCAGGGGTAGCAATCAGCCCCAGCATTTT. It yields the protein CASSLAEGRGSNQPQHF.

The J gene is TRBJ1-5, the V gene TRBV6-5; D may be TRBD1 (6 bases). V was cut by 3 bases and J by 5 bases, with 17 bases left in between. The CDR3 is 16 amino acids. Germline V gene data show CDR1 as MNHEY and CDR2 as SVGAGI. The CDR3 is CASSYGGTDPHQPQHF. Written as DNA, the CDR3 is TGTGCCAGCAGTTATGGGGGCACAGACCCCCATCAGCCCCAGCATTTT.

The CDR3 region has the DNA TGTGCCAGCAGCTCCAAGACGGGACAGGGGGCCGGGGAGCTGTTTTTT. Its protein is CASSSKTGQGAGELFF. This chain uses TRBV7-6 with TRBJ2-2; 11 bases align to TRBD1. This CDR3 has 16 amino acids. V dropped 4 bases and J dropped 6; count of bases not matched to a gene: 7. Germline assignment: CDR1 SGHVS and CDR2 FNYEAQ.

The chain couples TRBV18 to TRBJ1-2; D is possibly TRBD1 (5 bases). The CDR3 sequence is 16 residues long. CDR1 and CDR2 from the germline V gene are KGHSH and LQKENI. Trimming removed 6 bases from V and 7 bases from J, with 24 bases in between. CDR3 DNA: TGTGCCAGCTCGCCCCTCGGGGGAGGTGTCTCTCGTGGCTACACCTTC. As protein: CASSPLGGGVSRGYTF.

In DNA form, the CDR3 reads TGTGCCAGTAGTATCTGGAGTCCAGGGGCCTACGAGCAGTACTTC. Protein: CASSIWSPGAYEQYF. The rearrangement joins TRBV19 to TRBJ2-7; tentative D call: TRBD1 (6 bases). The germline V gene encodes CDR1 LNHDA and CDR2 SQIVND (reference sequence). CDR3 length: 15 amino acids. Trimming took 3 bases from V and 2 from J, leaving 14 bases between them.

This chain uses TRBV15 with TRBJ2-7; 8 nucleotides align to TRBD1. Germline loops: CDR1 LNHNV, CDR2 YYDKDF (reference sequence). CDR3 size: 14 residues. The V gene end was trimmed by 2 bases and the J gene end by 7 bases; junction bases not matched to a gene: 7. The CDR3 DNA reads TGTGCCACCAGCAGATCGACAGGGGCTCGAGAGCAGTACTTC. This gives the protein CATSRSTGAREQYF.

The chain has TRBV7-9 and TRBJ1-5; D is perhaps TRBD1 (6 bases). CDR3 length: 17 residues. Looked up from germline, CDR1 is SEHNR and CDR2 is FQNEAQ (reference sequence). The V gene lost 1 base and the J gene lost 3 bases, with 16 bases spanning the gap. CDR3 bases: TGTGCCAGCAGCTTAGAACCAGGGGCTCCCTTCAATCAGCCCCAGCATTTT. As protein: CASSLEPGAPFNQPQHF.

The chain uses TRBV29-1 and TRBJ2-1; 9 nucleotides agree with TRBD2. J was trimmed by 5 bases and V by 6 bases; bases with no gene match: 5. CDR1 and CDR2 from the germline V gene are SQVTM and ANQGSEA. This CDR3 contains 13 residues. CDR3 coding DNA: TGCAGCGTCGTGCGACTAGCGGACAATGAGCAGTTCTTC. Amino acid sequence: CSVVRLADNEQFF.

This chain links TRBV15 with TRBJ1-5; possibly TRBD1 for D (5 bases). CDR1 LNHNV and CDR2 YYDKDF come from the germline V gene (reference sequence). The CDR3 has 18 residues. Deletions cut 2 bases from V and 5 bases from J, with 22 bases between. The CDR3: CATSRLGGGTGVDQPQHF. The CDR3 bases are TGTGCCACCAGCAGACTCGGGGGTGGTACAGGCGTGGATCAGCCCCAGCATTTT.

The chain couples TRBV19 to TRBJ2-3; unclear D gene. Per germline, CDR1 LNHDA and CDR2 SQIVND (reference sequence). Trimming took 6 bases from V and 6 from J, leaving 10 bases between them. This CDR3 has 12 residues. As DNA, the CDR3 is TGTGCCAGTAGCTCCCTCGCGGATACGCAGTATTTT. Its protein is CASSSLADTQYF.